This T cell receptor beta chain emerged from a study of OX40 agonist ivuxolimab in advanced cancers. The table came from immunoSEQ multiplex PCR; TCRdb's copy has only in-frame clones and leaves some out. Among 45,000 to 60,000 clones listed, about 86% were seen once. The CDR3 runs 12 residues. V shed 2 bases and J shed 6 bases, with 9 bases lying between them. Germline CDR1 SGHRS, CDR2 YFSETQ. This TCR was sampled from an adult with an advanced solid tumor such as melanoma, head and neck, liver or kidney cancer. The specimen was CD4+ or CD8+ T cells sorted from blood, collected in a trial of the OX40 agonist ivuxolimab. The rearrangement uses TRBV5-1 and TRBJ2-7, with TRBD1 as a possible D gene (6 bases). CDR3 residues: CASSFQGREQYF. CDR3 nucleotides: TGCGCCAGCAGCTTCCAGGGGCGCGAGCAGTACTTC.